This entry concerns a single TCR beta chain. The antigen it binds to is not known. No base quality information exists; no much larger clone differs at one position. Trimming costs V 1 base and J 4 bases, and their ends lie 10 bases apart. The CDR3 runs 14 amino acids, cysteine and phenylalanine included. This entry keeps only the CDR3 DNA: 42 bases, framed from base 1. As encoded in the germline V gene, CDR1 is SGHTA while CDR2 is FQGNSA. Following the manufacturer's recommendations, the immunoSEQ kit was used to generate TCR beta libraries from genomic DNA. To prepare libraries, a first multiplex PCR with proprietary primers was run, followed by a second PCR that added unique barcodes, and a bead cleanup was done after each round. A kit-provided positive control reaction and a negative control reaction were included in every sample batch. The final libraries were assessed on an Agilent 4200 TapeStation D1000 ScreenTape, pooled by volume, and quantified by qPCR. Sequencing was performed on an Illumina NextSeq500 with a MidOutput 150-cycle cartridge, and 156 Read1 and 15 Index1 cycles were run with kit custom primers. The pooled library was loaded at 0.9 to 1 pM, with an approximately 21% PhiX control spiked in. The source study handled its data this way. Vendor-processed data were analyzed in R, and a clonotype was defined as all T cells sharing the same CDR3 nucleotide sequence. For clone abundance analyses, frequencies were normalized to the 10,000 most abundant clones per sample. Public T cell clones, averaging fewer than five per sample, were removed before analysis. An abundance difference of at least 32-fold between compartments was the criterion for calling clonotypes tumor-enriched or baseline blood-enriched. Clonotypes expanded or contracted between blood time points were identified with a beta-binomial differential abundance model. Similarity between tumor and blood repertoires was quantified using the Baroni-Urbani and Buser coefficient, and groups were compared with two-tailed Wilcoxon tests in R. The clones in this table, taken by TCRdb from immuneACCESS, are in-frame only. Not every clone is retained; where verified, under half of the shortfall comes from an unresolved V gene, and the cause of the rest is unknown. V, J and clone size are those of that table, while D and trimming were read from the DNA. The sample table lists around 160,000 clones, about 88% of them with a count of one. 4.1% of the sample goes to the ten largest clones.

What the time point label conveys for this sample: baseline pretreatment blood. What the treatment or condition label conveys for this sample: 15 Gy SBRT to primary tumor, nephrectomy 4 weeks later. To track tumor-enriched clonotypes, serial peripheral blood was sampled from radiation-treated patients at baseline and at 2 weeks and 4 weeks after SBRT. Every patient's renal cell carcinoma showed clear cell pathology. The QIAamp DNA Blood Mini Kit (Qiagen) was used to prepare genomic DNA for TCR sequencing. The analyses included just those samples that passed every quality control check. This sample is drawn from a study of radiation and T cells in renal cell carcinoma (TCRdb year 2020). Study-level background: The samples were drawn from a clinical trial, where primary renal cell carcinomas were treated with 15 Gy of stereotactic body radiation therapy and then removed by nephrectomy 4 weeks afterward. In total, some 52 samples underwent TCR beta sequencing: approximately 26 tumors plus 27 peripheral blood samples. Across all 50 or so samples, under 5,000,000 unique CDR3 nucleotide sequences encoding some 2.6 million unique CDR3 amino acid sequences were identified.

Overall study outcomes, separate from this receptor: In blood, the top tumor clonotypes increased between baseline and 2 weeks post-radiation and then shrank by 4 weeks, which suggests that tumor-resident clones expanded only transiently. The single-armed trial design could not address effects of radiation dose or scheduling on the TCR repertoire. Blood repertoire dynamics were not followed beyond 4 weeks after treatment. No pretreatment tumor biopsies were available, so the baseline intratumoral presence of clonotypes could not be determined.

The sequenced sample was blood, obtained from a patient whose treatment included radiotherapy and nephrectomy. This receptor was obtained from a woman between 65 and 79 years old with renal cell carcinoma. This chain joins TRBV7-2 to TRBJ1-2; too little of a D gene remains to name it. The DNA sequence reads TGTGCCAGCAGCTTAGAGGCCGGCACCTATGGCTACACCTTC. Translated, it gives CASSLEAGTYGYTF.